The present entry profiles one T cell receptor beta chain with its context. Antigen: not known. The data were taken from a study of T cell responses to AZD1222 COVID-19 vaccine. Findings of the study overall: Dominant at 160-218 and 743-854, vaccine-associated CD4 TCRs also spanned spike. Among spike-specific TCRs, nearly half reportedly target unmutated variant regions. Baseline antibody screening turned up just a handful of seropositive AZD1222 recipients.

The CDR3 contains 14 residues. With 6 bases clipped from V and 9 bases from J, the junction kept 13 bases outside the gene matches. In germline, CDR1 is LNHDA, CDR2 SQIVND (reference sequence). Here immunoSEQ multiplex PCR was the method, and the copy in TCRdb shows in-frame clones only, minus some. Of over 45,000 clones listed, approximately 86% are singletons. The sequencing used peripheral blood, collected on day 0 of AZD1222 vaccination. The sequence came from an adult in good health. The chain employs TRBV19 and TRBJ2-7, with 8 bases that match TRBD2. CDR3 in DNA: TGTGCCAGTAGCGGGGGGGCGGGAGCAGGAGTGCAGTACTTC. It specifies CASSGGAGAGVQYF.